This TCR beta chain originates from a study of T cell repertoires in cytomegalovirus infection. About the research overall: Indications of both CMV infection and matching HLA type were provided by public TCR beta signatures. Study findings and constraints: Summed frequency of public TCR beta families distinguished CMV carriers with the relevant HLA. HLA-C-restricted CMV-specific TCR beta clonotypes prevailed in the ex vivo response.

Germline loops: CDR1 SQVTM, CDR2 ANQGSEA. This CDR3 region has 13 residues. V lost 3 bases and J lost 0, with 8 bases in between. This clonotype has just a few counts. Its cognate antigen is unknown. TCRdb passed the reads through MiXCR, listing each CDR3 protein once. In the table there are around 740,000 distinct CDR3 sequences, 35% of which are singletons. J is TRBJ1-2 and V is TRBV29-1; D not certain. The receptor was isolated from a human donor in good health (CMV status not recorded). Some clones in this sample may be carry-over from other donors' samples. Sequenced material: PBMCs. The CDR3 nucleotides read TGCAGCGTTGAGCCAGCTTCTAACTATGGCTACACCTTC. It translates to CSVEPASNYGYTF.